The text below deals with one TCR beta chain. Its antigen is currently unknown. This record belongs to a study of identical twins. Study-wide findings and caveats: Out-of-frame beta chain sequences displayed weaker excess sharing between twins. Compared with unrelated sharing, twin-shared out-of-frame alpha sequences had more low-probability sequences.

A universal primer site was incorporated via template switching, and the cDNA contained unique molecular identifiers. One entry per CDR3 protein results from TCRdb running MiXCR on the 5' RACE reads. The data contain 1.5 million or so distinct CDR3 sequences, under 35% of them seen just once; the ten biggest clones take up about 0.25%. Per the germline V gene, CDR1 is SGHKS and CDR2 is YYEKEE (reference sequence). The CDR3 totals 18 residues. The junction had 14 bases not matched to a gene; V was cut back by 2 bases and J by 4 bases. This rearrangement joins TRBV5-5 to TRBJ1-4, with TRBD1 identical over 7 bases. The clonotype comes from a newborn girl in good health. Sequencing was performed on cord blood. The CDR3 nucleotides read TGTGCCAGCAGCTTAGCCGGGACAGCTACCGGTCGTAATGAAAAACTGTTTTTT. Translation gives CASSLAGTATGRNEKLFF.